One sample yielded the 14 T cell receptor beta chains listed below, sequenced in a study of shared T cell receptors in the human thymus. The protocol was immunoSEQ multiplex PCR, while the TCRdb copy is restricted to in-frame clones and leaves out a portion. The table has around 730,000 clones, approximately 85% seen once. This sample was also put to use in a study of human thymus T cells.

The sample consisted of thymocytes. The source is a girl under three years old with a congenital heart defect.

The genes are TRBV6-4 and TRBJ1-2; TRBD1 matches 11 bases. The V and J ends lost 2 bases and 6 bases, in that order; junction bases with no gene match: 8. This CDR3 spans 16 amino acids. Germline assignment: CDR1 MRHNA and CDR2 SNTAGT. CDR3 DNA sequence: TGTGCCAGCAGTGACCATGGACAGGGGGCGCGGAATGGCTACACCTTC. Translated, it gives CASSDHGQGARNGYTF.

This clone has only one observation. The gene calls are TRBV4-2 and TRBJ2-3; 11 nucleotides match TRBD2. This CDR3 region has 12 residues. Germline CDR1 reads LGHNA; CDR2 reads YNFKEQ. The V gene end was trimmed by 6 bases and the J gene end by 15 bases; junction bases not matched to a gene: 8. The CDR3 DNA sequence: TGTGCCAGCAGTACTAGCGGGGGCCTTACTTATTTT. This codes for CASSTSGGLTYF.

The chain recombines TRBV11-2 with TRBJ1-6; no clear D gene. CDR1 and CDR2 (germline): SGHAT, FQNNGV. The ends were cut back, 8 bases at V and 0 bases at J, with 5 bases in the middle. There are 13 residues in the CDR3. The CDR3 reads CASRGSYNSPLHF. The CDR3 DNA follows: TGTGCCAGCCGCGGCTCCTATAATTCACCCCTCCACTTT.

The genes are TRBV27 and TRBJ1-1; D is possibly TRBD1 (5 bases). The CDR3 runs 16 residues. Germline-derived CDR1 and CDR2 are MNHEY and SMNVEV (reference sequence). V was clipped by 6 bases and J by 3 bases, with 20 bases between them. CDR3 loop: CASRVTGVPRYTEAFF. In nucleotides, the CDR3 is TGTGCCAGCAGGGTAACGGGGGTCCCTCGGTACACTGAAGCTTTCTTT.

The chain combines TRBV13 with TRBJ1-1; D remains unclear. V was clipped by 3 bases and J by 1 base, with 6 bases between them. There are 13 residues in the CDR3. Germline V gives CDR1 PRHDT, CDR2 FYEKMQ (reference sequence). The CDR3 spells CASSFVKNTEAFF. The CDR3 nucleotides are TGTGCCAGCAGCTTTGTAAAGAACACTGAAGCTTTCTTT.

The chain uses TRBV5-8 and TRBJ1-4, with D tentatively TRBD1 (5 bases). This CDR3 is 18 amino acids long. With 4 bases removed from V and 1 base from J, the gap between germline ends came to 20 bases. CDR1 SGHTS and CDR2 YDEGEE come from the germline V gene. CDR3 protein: CASSPPGEIHLTNEKLFF. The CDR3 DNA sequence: TGTGCCAGCAGCCCACCGGGGGAGATTCATCTAACTAATGAAAAACTGTTTTTT.

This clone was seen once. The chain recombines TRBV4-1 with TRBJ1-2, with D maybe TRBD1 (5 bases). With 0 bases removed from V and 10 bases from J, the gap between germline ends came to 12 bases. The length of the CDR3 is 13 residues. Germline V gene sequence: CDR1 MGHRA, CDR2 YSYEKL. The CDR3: CASSQEGRDTYTF. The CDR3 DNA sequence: TGCGCCAGCAGCCAAGAGGGCAGGGATACCTACACCTTC.

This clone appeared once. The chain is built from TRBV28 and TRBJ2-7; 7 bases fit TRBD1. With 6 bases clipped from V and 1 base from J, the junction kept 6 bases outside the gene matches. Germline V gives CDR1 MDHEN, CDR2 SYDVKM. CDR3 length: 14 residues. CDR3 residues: CASSPTGPSYEQYF. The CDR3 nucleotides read TGTGCCAGCAGCCCGACAGGGCCGTCCTACGAGCAGTACTTC.

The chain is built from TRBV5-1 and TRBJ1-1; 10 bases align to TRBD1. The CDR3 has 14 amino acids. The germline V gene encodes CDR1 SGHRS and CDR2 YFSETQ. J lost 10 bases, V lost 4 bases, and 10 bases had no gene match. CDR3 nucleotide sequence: TGCGCCAGCAGCGTGGCCGGGACAGGGGTACCAGCTTTCTTT. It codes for CASSVAGTGVPAFF.

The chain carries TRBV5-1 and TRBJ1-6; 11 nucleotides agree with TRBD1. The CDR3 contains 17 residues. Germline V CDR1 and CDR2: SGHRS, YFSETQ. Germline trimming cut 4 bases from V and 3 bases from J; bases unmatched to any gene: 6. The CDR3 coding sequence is TGCGCCAGCAGCCTTGGGACAGGGGGTAGCTATAATTCACCCCTCCACTTT. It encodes CASSLGTGGSYNSPLHF.

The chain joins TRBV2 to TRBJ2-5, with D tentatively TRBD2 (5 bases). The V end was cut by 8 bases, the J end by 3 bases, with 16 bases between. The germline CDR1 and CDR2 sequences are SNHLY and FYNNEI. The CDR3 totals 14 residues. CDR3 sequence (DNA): TGTGCCAGCGGCCACCTAGCACTTAAAGAGACCCAGTACTTC. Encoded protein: CASGHLALKETQYF.

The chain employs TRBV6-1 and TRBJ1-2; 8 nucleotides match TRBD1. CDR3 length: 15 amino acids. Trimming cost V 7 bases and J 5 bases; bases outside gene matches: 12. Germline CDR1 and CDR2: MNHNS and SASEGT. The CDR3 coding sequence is TGTGCCAGCACCCGAGACAGGGGCCGATCGTATGGCTACACCTTC. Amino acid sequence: CASTRDRGRSYGYTF.

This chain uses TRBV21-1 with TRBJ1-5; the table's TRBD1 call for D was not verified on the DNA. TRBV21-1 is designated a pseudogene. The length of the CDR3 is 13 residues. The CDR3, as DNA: TGTGCCACCGAACACAGATCCCATCAGCCCCAGCATTTT. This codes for CATEHRSHQPQHF.

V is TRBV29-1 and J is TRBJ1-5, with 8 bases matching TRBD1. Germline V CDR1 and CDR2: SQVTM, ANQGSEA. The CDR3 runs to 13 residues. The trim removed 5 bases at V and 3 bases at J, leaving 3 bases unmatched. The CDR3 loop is CSVRDRNNQPQHF. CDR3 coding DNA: TGCAGCGTTAGGGACAGGAACAATCAGCCCCAGCATTTT.